Here is one T cell receptor beta chain with its context. Its antigen is unknown. The record originates from a study of blood T cells in healthy people across ages. Study-level results: With unsorted PBMCs, a conclusive comparison of naive versus antigen-experienced cells was not possible. Unknown CMV status may confound age-related changes in expanded clones.

CDR3 length equals 16 residues. Germline-derived CDR1 and CDR2 are ENHRY and SYGVKD. Trimming took off 7 bases at V and 4 bases at J, with 22 bases between the two ends. The sample, about 10 milliliters of peripheral blood, was drawn from each donor. Combining a sample-barcoded 5' primer with a J-beta primer mix, a second PCR ran for roughly 6 to 12 cycles. MiXCR, run by TCRdb on the 5' RACE reads, gives a single entry per CDR3 protein. The table lists fewer than 1,200,000 distinct CDR3 sequences, about 25% of them singletons. The same sample was also studied in work on T cells of mothers and their children. According to that study: Maternal samples each gave over 9 million TCR beta CDR3 reads, and child samples 2.5 million to 3.5 million each.

Sequencing was done on a sample of blood. The TCR sequence derives from a girl aged 2 to 9 in good health. The V and J genes are TRBV10-3 and TRBJ1-2, with D perhaps TRBD1 (5 bases). The CDR3 region is CAIKDRLTLESYGYTF. In DNA, the CDR3 is TGTGCCATCAAAGACAGACTCACGCTAGAATCCTATGGCTACACCTTC.